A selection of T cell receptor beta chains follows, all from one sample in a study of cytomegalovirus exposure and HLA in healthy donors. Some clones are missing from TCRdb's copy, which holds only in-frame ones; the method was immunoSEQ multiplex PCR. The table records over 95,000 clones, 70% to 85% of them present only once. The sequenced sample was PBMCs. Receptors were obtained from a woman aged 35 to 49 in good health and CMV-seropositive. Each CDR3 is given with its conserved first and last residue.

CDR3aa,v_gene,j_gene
CSATGSGSLNEQFF,TRBV29-1,TRBJ2-1
CASSLGQVYEQFF,TRBV5-4,TRBJ2-1
CASSLQGPGKAFF,TRBV7-8,TRBJ1-1
CASSLAGTGEVTEAFF,TRBV5-1,TRBJ1-1
CASRPAAGGRAYEQYF,TRBV19,TRBJ2-7
CASSLQGLVYGYTF,TRBV5-5,TRBJ1-2
CASSLGTGRSQPQHF,TRBV7-8,TRBJ1-5
CASRPRLAAYNEQFF,TRBV7-2,TRBJ2-1
CASSIAQSSSTDTQYF,TRBV19,TRBJ2-3
CASSPDRVGTEAFF,TRBV5-1,TRBJ1-1
CAWRLAGVHEQFF,TRBV30,TRBJ2-1
CASSIDRGYGYTF,TRBV7-6,TRBJ1-2
CASSPGLAGFQTYEQYF,TRBV7-9,TRBJ2-7
CASSPGQGYYGYTF,TRBV5-8,TRBJ1-2
CASSIGQGPLEKLFF,TRBV9,TRBJ1-4
CASSFSSLGTFVSGNTIYF,TRBV5-4,TRBJ1-3
CASSSARSPREGHLYGYTF,TRBV12-1,TRBJ1-2
CASYSSEETQYF,TRBV6-1,TRBJ2-5
CASRISSGSGYEQYF,TRBV7-2,TRBJ2-7
CASTRDRAPSYEQYF,TRBV2,NA
CASSIRRDRVYEQYF,TRBV19,TRBJ2-7
CASRGTGGPGGYTF,TRBV2,TRBJ1-2
CAWSPRGGTGELFF,TRBV30,TRBJ2-2
CASSTRVGQPQHF,TRBV27,TRBJ1-5
CASSISTGKLEAFF,TRBV19,TRBJ1-1
CASSPRTVKNEKLFF,TRBV11-3,TRBJ1-4
CASSPPGGLKGEVVLNEQFF,TRBV4-1,TRBJ2-1
CASSSSSYEQYF,TRBV11-2,TRBJ2-7
CASSPSDRGTETQYF,TRBV18,TRBJ2-5
CASSKAVGQRYEQYF,TRBV7-8,TRBJ2-7
CASSKGQGFYEQYF,TRBV21-1,TRBJ2-7
CASGGYTGELFF,TRBV6-1,TRBJ2-2
CASSQDYGQGLSSPLHF,TRBV4-3,TRBJ1-6
CASSLARDRQGIDEQYF,TRBV7-8,TRBJ2-7
CATSRGAGAVNEQYF,TRBV15,TRBJ2-7
CASTKQENYGYTF,TRBV7-8,TRBJ1-2
CASSLGAGDYEQYF,TRBV11-2,TRBJ2-7
CASSQDLGDYYGYTF,TRBV4-3,TRBJ1-2
CASSITGGGNQPQHF,TRBV11-2,TRBJ1-5
CASSSRDQPQHF,TRBV5-1,TRBJ1-5
CASSLREYNEQFF,TRBV18,TRBJ2-1
CASSLAGQGTTEAFF,TRBV7-6,TRBJ1-1
CASSQLRQGAAGELFF,TRBV4-3,TRBJ2-2
CASGPSETQYF,TRBV7-9,TRBJ2-5
CASSRAAVGLAEIEQYF,TRBV18,TRBJ2-7
CASSPEPGSNQPQHF,TRBV7-2,TRBJ1-5
CASRFGSGTGGNSPLHF,TRBV5-4,TRBJ1-6
CASSLGQGIYYGYTF,TRBV5-6,TRBJ1-2
CSSQGGLRGNTEAFF,TRBV29-1,TRBJ1-1
CSARYRDGYTF,TRBV20-1,TRBJ1-2
CASSYSWRQTEKLFF,TRBV6-5,TRBJ1-4
CASSEDRTGSLRANVLTF,TRBV6-1,TRBJ2-6
CASRDISSYNSPLHF,TRBV5-1,TRBJ1-6
CASSVGGSGGQETQYF,TRBV9,TRBJ2-5